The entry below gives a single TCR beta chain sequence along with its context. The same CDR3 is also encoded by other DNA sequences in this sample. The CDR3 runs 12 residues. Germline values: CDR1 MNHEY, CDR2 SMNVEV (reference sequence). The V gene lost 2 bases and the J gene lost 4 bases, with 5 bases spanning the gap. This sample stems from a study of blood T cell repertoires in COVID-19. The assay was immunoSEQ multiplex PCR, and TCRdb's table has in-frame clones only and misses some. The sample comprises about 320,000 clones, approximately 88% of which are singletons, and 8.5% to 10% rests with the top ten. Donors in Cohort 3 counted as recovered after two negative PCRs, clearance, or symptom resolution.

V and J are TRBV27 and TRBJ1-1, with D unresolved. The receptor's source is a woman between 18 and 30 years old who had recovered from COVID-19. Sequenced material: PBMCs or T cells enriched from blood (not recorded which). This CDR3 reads CASSLPGTEAFF. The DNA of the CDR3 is TGTGCCAGCAGTTTACCCGGCACTGAAGCTTTCTTT.